This TCR beta chain was recovered during a study of blood T cells in healthy people across ages. Germline-derived CDR1 and CDR2 are SGDLS and YYNGEE. J lost 8 bases, V lost 0 bases, and 5 bases had no gene match. This CDR3 spans 15 amino acids. Ten or more counts support this clonotype. A J-beta primer mix and a sample-barcoded 5' primer were used in a second PCR of roughly 6 to 11 cycles. TCRdb recomputed calls from the 5' RACE reads with MiXCR, one row per CDR3 protein. Seen here are some 890,000 distinct CDR3 sequences, just under 30% observed once, and the top ten hold more than 8.5%. These data were also reused for a study on T cells of mothers and their children.

The gene calls are TRBV9 and TRBJ1-6, with 7 bases matching TRBD1. The TCR comes from a woman in her thirties or forties in good health. The sequenced sample consisted of blood. This chain's CDR3 is CASSVDRGGYSPLHF. The CDR3 DNA sequence: TGTGCCAGCAGCGTAGACAGGGGCGGCTATTCACCCCTCCACTTT.